One sample yielded the 14 T cell receptor beta chains listed below, sequenced in a study of T-cell reconstitution after alpha-beta-depleted transplantation in children. Unique molecular identifiers were incorporated when the TCRbeta library was constructed. A single record per CDR3 protein comes from TCRdb applying MiXCR to the PCR reads. This table holds about 98,000 distinct CDR3 sequences, approximately 8% found once. The specimen was PBMCs, collected before TCRalphabeta/CD19-depleted stem cell transplant. All receptors derive from a boy between 2 and 10 years old with acute lymphoblastic leukemia, due to receive a stem cell transplant.

This clonotype was recorded a few times. This chain joins TRBV7-3 and TRBJ2-2; 9 bases are shared with TRBD2. This CDR3 comprises 18 residues. The germline gives CDR1 SGHTA, CDR2 FQGTGA. The V and J ends lost 5 bases and 6 bases, in that order; junction bases with no gene match: 16. The CDR3 reads CASSPMNAGGGASGELFF. DNA of the CDR3: TGTGCCAGCAGCCCGATGAATGCGGGCGGGGGGGCATCCGGGGAGCTGTTTTTT.

The chain couples TRBV11-1 to TRBJ2-5; D not resolved. This CDR3 has 13 residues. CDR1 SGHAT and CDR2 FQDESV come from the germline V gene (reference sequence). The V gene lost 7 bases and the J gene lost 7 bases, with 16 bases spanning the gap. CDR3 amino acids: CASNQTQLGTQYF. CDR3 in DNA: TGTGCCAGCAACCAGACCCAGTTGGGGACCCAGTACTTC.

At least ten counts were recorded for this clonotype. The V gene is TRBV5-1, the J gene TRBJ1-1; a possible D gene is TRBD1 (6 bases). The germline V and J ends were trimmed by 4 bases and 1 base, with 11 bases remaining between them. The CDR3 runs 14 residues. Germline lookup yields CDR1 SGHRS and CDR2 YFSETQ. The CDR3 sequence: CASSQGTPNTEAFF. The CDR3 bases are TGCGCCAGCAGCCAAGGGACACCGAACACTGAAGCTTTCTTT.

This clonotype was seen repeatedly, ten times or more. This chain joins TRBV7-2 and TRBJ2-7; 9 bases match TRBD1. V lost 6 bases, J lost 5 bases, and 11 bases stayed unmatched. In germline, CDR1 is SGHTA, CDR2 FQGNSA. The CDR3 is made up of 15 amino acids. CDR3 loop: CASSYTGGAVHEQYF. CDR3 DNA: TGTGCCAGCAGTTACACAGGGGGCGCAGTCCACGAGCAGTACTTC. The full variable domain, with the rest looked up from reference TRBV7-2 and TRBJ2-7, is GAGVSQSPSNKVTEKGKDVELRCDPISGHTALYWYRQSLGQGLEFLIYFQGNSAPDKSGLPSDRFSAERTGGSVSTLTIQRTQQEDSAVYLCASSYTGGAVHEQYFGPGTRLTVT.

The V call is TRBV5-3, the J call TRBJ2-2, with TRBD1 matching over 7 bases. TRBV5-3 is an ORF, with its function uncertain. The CDR3 runs to 14 residues. Trimming took 8 bases from V and 3 from J; bases not matched to a gene: 7. CDR3 residues: CARGPGTDTGELFF. The CDR3 nucleotides read TGTGCCAGGGGCCCCGGGACAGACACCGGGGAGCTGTTTTTT.

This clonotype was counted ten times or more. The chain links TRBV7-2 to TRBJ2-1; weak D call: TRBD1 (6 bases). Trimming pared 1 base from V and 6 bases from J, leaving 10 bases between. Per the germline V gene, CDR1 is SGHTA and CDR2 is FQGNSA. This CDR3 region has 14 residues. As DNA, the CDR3 is TGTGCCAGCAGCTTAGGTCCCAGGGGCAATGAGCAGTTCTTC. This gives the protein CASSLGPRGNEQFF.

This clonotype occurred a few times. The chain uses TRBV3-1 and TRBJ2-3, with D tentatively TRBD1 (5 bases). The length of the CDR3 is 16 residues. The V gene lost 1 base and the J gene lost 2 bases, with 13 bases spanning the gap. Germline CDR1 and CDR2: LGHDT and YNNKEL (reference sequence). CDR3 in amino acids: CASSQGKGNTTDTQYF. CDR3 nucleotide sequence: TGTGCCAGCAGCCAAGGCAAGGGGAACACCACAGATACGCAGTATTTT.

This clonotype was observed a handful of times. The chain carries TRBV20-1 and TRBJ2-4; D is unclear. The CDR3 has 14 amino acids. Trimming shortened V by 3 bases and J by 0 bases, and 9 bases separated the two germline ends. Per germline, CDR1 DFQATT and CDR2 SNEGSKA (reference sequence). The CDR3 loop reads CSASATVAKNIQYF. In DNA, the CDR3 is TGCAGTGCTAGTGCTACGGTAGCCAAAAACATTCAGTACTTC.

The sample holds a few counts of this clonotype. V and J are TRBV7-3 and TRBJ2-3; possible D gene TRBD2, 5 bases. Germline CDR1 and CDR2: SGHTA and FQGTGA. This CDR3 has 13 amino acids. V gave up 5 bases and J gave up 2 bases, with 8 bases separating them. In DNA, the CDR3 is TGTGCCAGCAGCCGACTATCCACAGATACGCAGTATTTT. Protein product: CASSRLSTDTQYF.

The V gene is TRBV11-3, the J gene TRBJ1-2; D might be TRBD1 (6 bases). CDR1 and CDR2 (germline): SGHNT, YENEEA. The CDR3 covers 16 residues. V was cut by 1 base and J by 5 bases, with 17 bases left in between. CDR3 amino acids: CASSLGVGALFYGYTF. The DNA for the CDR3 is TGTGCCAGCAGCTTAGGTGTGGGGGCCCTGTTTTATGGCTACACCTTC. Full variable domain (outside the CDR3, taken from reference TRBV11-3 and TRBJ1-2): EAGVVQSPRYKIIEKKQPVAFWCNPISGHNTLYWYLQNLGQGPELLIRYENEEAVDDSQLPKDRFSAERLKGVDSTLKIQPAELGDSAVYLCASSLGVGALFYGYTFGSGTRLTVV.

The sample holds many counts of this clonotype. The rearrangement links TRBV29-1 to TRBJ2-3, with 8 nucleotides matching TRBD1. Losses at the gene ends were 8 bases for V and 2 bases for J; bases not matched to a gene: 6. This CDR3 is built from 13 residues. Looked up from germline, CDR1 is SQVTM and CDR2 is ANQGSEA. The CDR3 sequence: CSSNRGITDTQYF. CDR3 in DNA: TGCAGCTCAAACAGGGGGATCACAGATACGCAGTATTTT.

There are a few counts of this clonotype. The genes are TRBV4-2 and TRBJ2-7; 11 bases agree with TRBD2. The CDR3 consists of 14 residues. Trimming cost V 7 bases and J 5 bases; bases outside gene matches: 7. CDR1 LGHNA and CDR2 YNFKEQ come from the germline V gene. The CDR3 region is CASKQGLAVDEQYF. CDR3 in DNA: TGTGCCAGCAAGCAGGGACTAGCGGTCGACGAGCAGTACTTC.

V and J are TRBV9 and TRBJ1-2, with D hard to call. Germline CDR1 SGDLS, CDR2 YYNGEE. The V and J ends lost 0 bases and 6 bases respectively, with 9 bases between them. The CDR3 consists of 13 residues. CDR3 DNA: TGTGCCAGCAGCGTAGTGCAAGGGAATGGCTACACCTTC. Its protein is CASSVVQGNGYTF.

V gene TRBV20-1 combines with J gene TRBJ2-1; the D gene is possibly TRBD2 (5 bases). This CDR3 is 13 amino acids long. CDR1 is DFQATT and CDR2 is SNEGSKA in the germline V gene (reference sequence). V was trimmed by 6 bases and J by 3 bases, leaving 12 bases between them. CDR3 in DNA: TGCAGTGCCGGGGTAGGGTACTACAATGAGCAGTTCTTC. Translation: CSAGVGYYNEQFF.